The source of this T cell receptor (beta chain) is a study of OX40 agonist ivuxolimab in advanced cancers. Study information: Patients in dose escalation had liver, melanoma, kidney or head and neck cancers. People who had prior anti-PD-1, anti-PD-L1 or anti-CTLA-4 therapy could take part, and around 40% had some.

The protocol was immunoSEQ multiplex PCR, while the TCRdb copy is restricted to in-frame clones and leaves out a portion. The sample lists about 70,000 clones; 80% to 85% were seen once. Study-wide findings and caveats: Some nonresponders also had low normalized T-cell clonal expansion. Circulating CD4+ and CD8+ T cells showed clonal expansion by week 6 at 0.1 to 3.0 mg/kg.

V shed 4 bases, J shed 5 bases, and the junction held 4 bases outside the gene matches. The CDR3 length is 14 residues. CDR1 MDHEN and CDR2 SYDVKM come from the germline V gene. This clone turned up a few times. Its specificity is not known. This receptor was identified in an adult with an advanced solid tumor such as melanoma, head and neck, liver or kidney cancer. The source material was CD4+ or CD8+ T cells sorted from blood, sampled in a trial of the OX40 agonist ivuxolimab. The chain recombines TRBV28 with TRBJ1-2; TRBD1 matches at 10 bases. In nucleotides, the CDR3 is TGTGCCAGCAGTTCTGGGACAGGGGTTTATGGCTACACCTTC. It translates to CASSSGTGVYGYTF.